These 7 T cell receptor beta chains came from one sample sequenced in a study of tumor-infiltrating lymphocytes in localized non-small cell lung cancer. Profiled with immunoSEQ multiplex PCR; TCRdb holds only in-frame clones, not every one. In the table there are 8,000 to 9,500 clones, 79% of which are singletons. The specimen sequenced was uninvolved lung tissue not adjacent to the tumor. The receptor source for this set is a human donor with non-small cell lung cancer.

Regarding this clone: It is unclear where the CDR3 begins or ends on the DNA, so no DNA is shown, and the CDR3 is as TCRdb lists it. The chain combines TRBV28 with TRBJ1-2; the table's D call TRBD1 went unverified against the DNA. With termini counted, the CDR3 has 17 amino acids. Germline lookup yields CDR1 MDHEN and CDR2 SYDVKM. The CDR3 is CASSSSTPGQGDYGYTF.

The chain carries TRBV28 and TRBJ2-7; D not certain. The CDR3 sequence is 13 residues long. The germline gives CDR1 MDHEN, CDR2 SYDVKM. V was trimmed by 6 bases and J by 0 bases, leaving 9 bases between them. For the CDR3, the DNA is TGTGCCAGCAGGGACGGCAGCTCCTACGAGCAGTACTTC. Encoded protein: CASRDGSSYEQYF.

The gene calls are TRBV6-1 and TRBJ2-1; D call uncertain. The V end was cut by 3 bases, the J end by 3 bases, with 6 bases between. Germline lookup yields CDR1 MNHNS and CDR2 SASEGT. CDR3 length: 13 residues. Written as DNA, the CDR3 is TGTGCCAGCAGTGAGGGGAACTACAATGAGCAGTTCTTC. Amino acids: CASSEGNYNEQFF.

The chain recombines TRBV20-1 with TRBJ1-1; D gene uncertain. Germline V gene data show CDR1 as DFQATT and CDR2 as SNEGSKA (reference sequence). This CDR3 region has 11 residues. CDR3 DNA sequence: TGCTCGGAGGCCTTGGACACTGAAGCTTTCTTT. Translation gives CSEALDTEAFF.

The V gene is TRBV19, the J gene TRBJ1-4; D might be TRBD1 (6 bases). The CDR3 has 14 residues. V lost 5 bases to trimming and J lost 8 bases, with 15 bases between them. Germline V gene data show CDR1 as LNHDA and CDR2 as SQIVND (reference sequence). The CDR3 protein is CASSPGKDSEKLFF. The CDR3 DNA reads TGTGCCAGTAGTCCCGGGAAGGACAGCGAAAAACTGTTTTTT.

This rearrangement joins TRBV30 to TRBJ1-2, with 8 positions matching TRBD1. Germline loops: CDR1 GTSNPN, CDR2 SVGIG (reference sequence). The CDR3 consists of 13 residues. The V gene end was trimmed by 0 bases and the J gene end by 6 bases; junction bases not matched to a gene: 3. CDR3 residues: CAWSVTGGHGYTF. The CDR3, as DNA: TGTGCCTGGAGTGTAACAGGGGGTCATGGCTACACCTTC.

A few counts support this clone. The rearrangement joins TRBV6-5 to TRBJ2-1; 11 nucleotides match TRBD2. V was clipped by 0 bases and J by 15 bases; unmatched bases: 7. This CDR3 has 14 amino acids. Germline assignment: CDR1 MNHEY and CDR2 SVGAGI. CDR3 loop: CASSYSITSGSLFF. CDR3 sequence (DNA): TGTGCCAGCAGTTACTCGATCACTAGCGGGAGTCTGTTCTTC.